This TCR beta chain was identified in a study of shared clonotypes between healthy human individuals (dated by TCRdb to about 2020). For the wider study: A few men and a couple of women, aged 18 to 49 years, made up the cohort. For each donor, CD4 naive and CD4 memory were each given three plates, CD8 naive was given two plates, and CD8 memory was given one plate. Blood TCR repertoires of about five healthy adults were deeply sequenced to estimate repertoire size and the extent of clonotype sharing between individuals. To increase sequencing depth and limit assay-specific biases, different laboratories used diverse techniques to prepare libraries and sequence TCR repertoires. Between about 0.9 and 8.9 billion PBMCs per donor were obtained by leukapheresis. On the study overall, not on this receptor specifically: Estimated clonotype richness was generally larger for naive than for memory subsets. The small number of donors limited the genetic and exposure-history diversity represented. Rarefaction of sorted-subset datasets indicated incomplete sequencing despite the large sequencing depth. Sharing across a few donors was observed for 5% to 6.5% of naive CD4, about 4% of naive CD8, about 2.5% of memory CD4, and about 0.38% of memory CD8 clonotypes. Based on pairwise subsampling, the degree of clonotype sharing among donors was expected to be affected by sequencing depth. Clonotypes shared by all four sorted-subset donors showed higher generation probabilities than non-shared clonotypes. Only blood was sampled, and tissue TCR repertoires likely differ from those in blood.

The donors were healthy, HIV-negative adults with no recently reported acute infections or vaccinations. All donors were Caucasian adults living in Nashville, Tennessee, USA. Magnetic negative selection was used to enrich CD4+ T cells, after which naive cells were positively selected on CD45RA and the negative fraction became the memory subset. After blood collection by leukapheresis, PBMCs were isolated using Ficoll-Histopaque density gradient centrifugation and then cryopreserved in the vapor phase of liquid nitrogen. Analytical flow cytometry was used to check the purity and quantity of every magnetically sorted T cell population. Each sorted fraction had its genomic DNA isolated and then quantified by UV absorbance on a Nanodrop 2000c. In the case of this clone: Its cognate antigen has yet to be identified. There are no base qualities to consult, and no much larger clone falls within one base.

TCR CDR3 regions were amplified from genomic DNA by multiplex PCR using the deep immunoSEQ assay. Extracted genomic DNA from each cell subset was spread evenly across all wells of several immunoSEQ 96-well plates, with each plate serving as a replicate. For sorted subsets, each replicate PCR was loaded with approximately 190 ng genomic DNA, equivalent to some 27,000 T cell genomes. Purified libraries were quantified with a Qubit 3.0 fluorometer, sized on a Bioanalyzer 2100, and re-quantified with the KAPA Library Quantification kit. A separate single-read 150-cycle Illumina NextSeq 550 flow cell was used to sequence each immunoSEQ 96-well plate. The source study handled its data this way. Because only junctional sequences without quality scores were contained in the immunoSEQ output, filtering matching that applied to full-length reads could not be performed. Sequences were annotated with PyIR, a Python wrapper for IgBLAST v1.9, and V/J genes and CDR3 were assigned using IMGT germline references. Reads were removed for weak V/J assignments (E-value above 1e-6), missing CDR3, stop codons, out-of-frame junctions, or ambiguous translated residues. V3J clonotypes were defined by identical inferred V gene, J gene, and CDR3 amino acid sequence. Percentage overlap between repertoires was computed as shared unique clonotypes divided by the size of the smaller repertoire. Repertoire richness was assessed with RTK rarefaction, the Chao1 estimator, and Recon v2.1 estimates of unobserved clonotypes. For all TCRbeta clonotypes obtained by the gDNA method from a handful of donors, generation probabilities were computed with OLGA. This immuneACCESS table, as held by TCRdb, lists in-frame sequences with V and J called but not all clones. Of the missing ones, under half trace to an unresolved V gene in checked studies; the others have no known cause. Clonal size and the V and J genes are those of that table, whereas D and trimming came from the DNA. The sample records 2 million to 2.5 million clones, 95% of which are singletons. The top ten clonotypes cover about 0.13% of the sample.

The CDR3 goes from the cysteine to the phenylalanine over 16 residues. Solely the CDR3 DNA is kept, with 48 bases framed from the first base. The germline V gene sets CDR1 to SGDLS and CDR2 to YYNGEE. Trimming removed 2 bases from V and 2 bases from J, leaving 13 bases between the germline ends. The sequence links TRBV9 to TRBJ1-4, with TRBD1 tentatively as D gene (6 bases match). Sequencing used naive CD4+ T cells sorted from blood. The cell subset or site label here, explained by the study, means: CD45RA+ positively selected. The source of this sequence is a man aged 18 to 29 in good health. The DNA is TGTGCCAGCAGCGTTGACGAGGGGGGGACTAATGAAAAACTGTTTTTT. Its protein reads: CASSVDEGGTNEKLFF.